This T cell receptor beta chain was recovered during a study of blood T cell repertoires in COVID-19. The wider study: From T cells, B-cell-depleted T cells, or PBMCs came the material, which was cDNA or gDNA.

Unmatched junction bases numbered 12, after V lost 5 bases and J lost 0 bases. Germline V gene lookup returns CDR1 MNHNY and CDR2 SVGAGI (reference sequence). The CDR3 sequence is 17 residues long. Original methodology: Estimation of nucleated cell counts relied on the amplification of reference gene primers. Generated by immunoSEQ multiplex PCR, the TCRdb table keeps only in-frame clones and is missing some. The DNA gave D and trimming, while V, J and clone size come from that table. The sample holds over 200,000 clones, roughly 87% seen once. Allocation to cohorts depended on clinical history reported by the participants. Symptom resolution, clearance, or two negative PCRs marked the recovered donors of Cohort 3.

The sample taken for sequencing was PBMCs or T cells enriched from blood (not recorded which). The chain is built from TRBV6-6 and TRBJ1-1; 7 bases agree with TRBD1. The sequence was collected from a man aged 25-45 years who had recovered from COVID-19. The CDR3 is CASSPTPGQTMNTEAFF. The CDR3 DNA sequence: TGTGCCAGCAGTCCAACACCGGGACAGACTATGAACACTGAAGCTTTCTTT.